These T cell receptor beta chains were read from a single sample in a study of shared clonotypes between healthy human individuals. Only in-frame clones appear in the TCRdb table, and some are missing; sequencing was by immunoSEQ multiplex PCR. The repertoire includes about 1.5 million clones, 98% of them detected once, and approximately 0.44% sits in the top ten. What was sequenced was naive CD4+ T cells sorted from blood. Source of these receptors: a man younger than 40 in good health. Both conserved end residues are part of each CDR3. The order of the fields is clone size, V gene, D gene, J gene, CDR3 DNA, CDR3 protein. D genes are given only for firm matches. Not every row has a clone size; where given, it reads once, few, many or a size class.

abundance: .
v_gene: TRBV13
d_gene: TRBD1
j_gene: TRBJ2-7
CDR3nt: TGTGCCAGCAGATCGGGACAGGGGTTGAGGGAGCAGTACTTC
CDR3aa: CASRSGQGLREQYF

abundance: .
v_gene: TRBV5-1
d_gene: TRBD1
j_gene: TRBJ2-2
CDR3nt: TGCGCCAGCAGCGCCTCCACAGGGGCTGGCACCGGGGAGCTGTTTTTT
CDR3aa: CASSASTGAGTGELFF

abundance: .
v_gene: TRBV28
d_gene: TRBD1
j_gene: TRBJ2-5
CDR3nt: TGTGCCAGCAGTTTTGGGCCCGGACAGGGGTTAGGAAAAGAGACCCAGTACTTC
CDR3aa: CASSFGPGQGLGKETQYF

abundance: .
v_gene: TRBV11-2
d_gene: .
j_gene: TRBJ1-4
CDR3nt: TGTGCCAGCACCGAAGGGCGGACGTATGAAAAACTGTTTTTT
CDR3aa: CASTEGRTYEKLFF

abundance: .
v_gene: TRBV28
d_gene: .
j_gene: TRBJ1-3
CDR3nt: TGTGCCAGCAGGGACGACACTTCTGGAAACACCATATATTTT
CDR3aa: CASRDDTSGNTIYF

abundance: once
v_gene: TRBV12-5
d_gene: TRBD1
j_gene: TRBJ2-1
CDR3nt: TGTGCTAGTGGTTTGCTCCGACAGGGGGCCTATGAGCAGTTCTTC
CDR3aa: CASGLLRQGAYEQFF

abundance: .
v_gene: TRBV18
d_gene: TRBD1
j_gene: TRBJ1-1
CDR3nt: TGTGCCAGCTATATCCAGGGGGCGGACACTGAAGCTTTCTTT
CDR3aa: CASYIQGADTEAFF

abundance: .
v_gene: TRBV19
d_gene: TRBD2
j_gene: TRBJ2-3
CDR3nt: TGTGCCAGTCTAGCGGGAAGCGCAGATACGCAGTATTTT
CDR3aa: CASLAGSADTQYF

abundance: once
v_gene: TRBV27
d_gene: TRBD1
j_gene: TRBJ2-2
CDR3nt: TGTGCCAGCAGTTTGGGACAGCACACCGGGGAGCTGTTTTTT
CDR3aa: CASSLGQHTGELFF

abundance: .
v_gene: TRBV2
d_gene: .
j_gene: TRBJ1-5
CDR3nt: TGTGCCAGCAGTGCCGACAATATCAATCAGCCCCAGCATTTT
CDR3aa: CASSADNINQPQHF

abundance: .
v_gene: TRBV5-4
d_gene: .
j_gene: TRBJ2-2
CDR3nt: TGTGCCAGCAGCTTGGCCGGCAGGAACACCGGGGAGCTGTTTTTT
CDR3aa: CASSLAGRNTGELFF

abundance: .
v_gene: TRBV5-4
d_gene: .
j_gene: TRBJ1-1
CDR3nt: TGTGCCAGCAGCAAGCAGGGAAACACTGAAGCTTTCTTT
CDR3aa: CASSKQGNTEAFF

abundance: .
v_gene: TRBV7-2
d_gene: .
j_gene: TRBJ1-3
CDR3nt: TGTGCCAGCAGCTTAGCGGGGGCTTCAACTGGAAACACCATATATTTT
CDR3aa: CASSLAGASTGNTIYF

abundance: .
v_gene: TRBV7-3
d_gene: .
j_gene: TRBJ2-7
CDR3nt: TGTGCCAGCAGCTTGGGCAGGGTTTCCGAGCAGTACTTC
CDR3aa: CASSLGRVSEQYF

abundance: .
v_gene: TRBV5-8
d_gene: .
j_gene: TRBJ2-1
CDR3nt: TGTGCCAGCAACCGGCCTGGGCGGTTGGGTCCCGGCGGTTGGGATGAGCAGTTCTTC
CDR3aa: CASNRPGRLGPGGWDEQFF

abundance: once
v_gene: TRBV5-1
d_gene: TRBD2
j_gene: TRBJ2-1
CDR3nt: TGCGCCAGCAGCTCCTATAGCGGGAGTAATGAGCAGTTCTTC
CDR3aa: CASSSYSGSNEQFF

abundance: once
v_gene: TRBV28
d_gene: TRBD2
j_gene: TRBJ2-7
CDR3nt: TGTGCCAGCAGTTTGGGAGGGGACCCCTACGAGCAGTACTTC
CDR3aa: CASSLGGDPYEQYF

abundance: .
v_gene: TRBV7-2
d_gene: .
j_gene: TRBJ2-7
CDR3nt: TGTGCCAGCAGCTTACAGGTAGGAATGAGGAGAGCCTACGAGCAGTACTTC
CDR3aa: CASSLQVGMRRAYEQYF

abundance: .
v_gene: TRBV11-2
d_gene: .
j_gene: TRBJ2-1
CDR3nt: TGTGCCAGCAGCTTAGTTATATTCTCCTACAATGAGCAGTTCTTC
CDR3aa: CASSLVIFSYNEQFF

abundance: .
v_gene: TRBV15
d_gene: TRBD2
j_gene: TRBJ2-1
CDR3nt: TGTGCCACCAGCAGAGACACGAGGGCTAGCGGGAGTGATGAGCAGTTCTTC
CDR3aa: CATSRDTRASGSDEQFF

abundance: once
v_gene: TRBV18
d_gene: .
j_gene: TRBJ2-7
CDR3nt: TGTGCCAGCTCAACGACCGGAGAGCAGTACTTC
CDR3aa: CASSTTGEQYF

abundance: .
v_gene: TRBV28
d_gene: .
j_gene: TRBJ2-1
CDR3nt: TGTGCCAGCAGTACCCAGTTCGGGGGAAGCGATGAGCAGTTCTTC
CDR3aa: CASSTQFGGSDEQFF

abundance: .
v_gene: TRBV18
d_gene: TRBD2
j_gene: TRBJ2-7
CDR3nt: TGTGCCAGCTCACCACGGGCTAGCGGGAGATACGAGCAGTACTTC
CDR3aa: CASSPRASGRYEQYF

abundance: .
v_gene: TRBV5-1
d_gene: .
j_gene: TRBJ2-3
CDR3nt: TGCGCCAGCAGCTTGCGAAGCACAGATACGCAGTATTTT
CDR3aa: CASSLRSTDTQYF